This TCR beta chain was observed in a study of a mutant IDH1 vaccine in newly diagnosed glioma. As for the study in general: During weeks 1, 3, 5, 7, 11, 15, 19 and 23, patients received eight vaccinations.

Data came from immunoSEQ multiplex PCR; TCRdb stores just in-frame clones and leaves some out. Of about 43,000 clones listed, 70% to 85% are singletons. A note on this clone: What it binds is unknown.

The germline V gene has CDR1 SNHLY and CDR2 FYNNEI. The junction had 11 bases not matched to a gene; V was cut back by 7 bases and J by 7 bases. This CDR3 contains 15 residues. The time point was: week 23, last vaccination. Doses consisted of 300 ug of mutant IDH1 20-mer peptide each, paired with topical imiquimod. New IDH1-mutant, ATRX-lost WHO grade 3 or 4 astrocytomas occurred in donors. Source: PBMCs, taken from a glioma patient whose treatment included an IDH1 peptide vaccine. The V gene is TRBV2, the J gene TRBJ1-4; TRBD1 matches 8 bases. The sequence was obtained from a woman in her late teens or twenties with glioma. Some clones in this sample may be carry-over from other donors' samples. The CDR3 DNA is TGTGCCAGCACCCCCCTCGAGACAGGGGCTGAAAAACTGTTTTTT. Protein: CASTPLETGAEKLFF. Full variable domain (outside the CDR3, taken from reference TRBV2 and TRBJ1-4): EPEVTQTPSHQVTQMGQEVILRCVPISNHLYFYWYRQILGQKVEFLVSFYNNEISEKSEIFDDQFSVERPDGSNFTLKIRSTKLEDSAMYFCASTPLETGAEKLFFGSGTQLSVL.